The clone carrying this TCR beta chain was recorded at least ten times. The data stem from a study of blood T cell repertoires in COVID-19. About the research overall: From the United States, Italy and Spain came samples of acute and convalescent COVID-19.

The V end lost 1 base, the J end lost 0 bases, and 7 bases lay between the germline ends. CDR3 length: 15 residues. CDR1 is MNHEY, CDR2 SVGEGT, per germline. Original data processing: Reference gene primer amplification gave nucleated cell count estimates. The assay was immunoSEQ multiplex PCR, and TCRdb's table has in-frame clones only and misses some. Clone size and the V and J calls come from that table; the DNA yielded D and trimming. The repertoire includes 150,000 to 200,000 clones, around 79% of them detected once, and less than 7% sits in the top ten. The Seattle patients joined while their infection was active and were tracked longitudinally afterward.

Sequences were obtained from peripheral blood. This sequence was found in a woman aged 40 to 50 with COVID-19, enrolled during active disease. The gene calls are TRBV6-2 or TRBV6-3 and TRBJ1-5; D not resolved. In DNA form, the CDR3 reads TGTGCCAGCAGTTACTTGGCAGATAGCAATCAGCCCCAGCATTTT. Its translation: CASSYLADSNQPQHF.